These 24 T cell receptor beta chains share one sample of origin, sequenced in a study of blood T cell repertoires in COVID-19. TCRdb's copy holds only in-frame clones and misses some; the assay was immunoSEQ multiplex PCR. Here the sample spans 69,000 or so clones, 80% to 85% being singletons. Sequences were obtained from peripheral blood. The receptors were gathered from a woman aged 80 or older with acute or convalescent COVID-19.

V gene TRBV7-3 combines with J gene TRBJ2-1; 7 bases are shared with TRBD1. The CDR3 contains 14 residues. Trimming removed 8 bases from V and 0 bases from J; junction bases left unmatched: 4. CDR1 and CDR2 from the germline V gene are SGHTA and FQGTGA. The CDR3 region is CASSRDSSYNEQFF. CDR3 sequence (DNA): TGTGCCAGCTCCCGGGACAGCTCCTACAATGAGCAGTTCTTC.

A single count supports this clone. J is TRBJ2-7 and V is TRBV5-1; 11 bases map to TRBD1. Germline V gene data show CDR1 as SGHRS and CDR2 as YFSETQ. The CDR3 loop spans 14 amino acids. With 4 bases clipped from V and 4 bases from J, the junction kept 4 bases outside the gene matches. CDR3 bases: TGCGCCAGCAGCCGGGACAGGGGGGGATACGAGCAGTACTTC. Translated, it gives CASSRDRGGYEQYF.

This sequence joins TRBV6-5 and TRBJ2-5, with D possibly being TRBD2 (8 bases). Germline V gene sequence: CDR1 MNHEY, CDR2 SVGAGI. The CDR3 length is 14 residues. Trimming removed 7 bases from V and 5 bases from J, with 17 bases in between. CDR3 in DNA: TGTGCCAGCAATCAGGGGGGGACTAGTGAGACCCAGTACTTC. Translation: CASNQGGTSETQYF.

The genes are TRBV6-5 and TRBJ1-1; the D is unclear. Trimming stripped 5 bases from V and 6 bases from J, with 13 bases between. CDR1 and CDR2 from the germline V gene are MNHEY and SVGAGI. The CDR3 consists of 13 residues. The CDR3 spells CASSPRHNPEAFF. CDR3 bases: TGTGCCAGCAGTCCCCGACATAACCCTGAAGCTTTCTTT.

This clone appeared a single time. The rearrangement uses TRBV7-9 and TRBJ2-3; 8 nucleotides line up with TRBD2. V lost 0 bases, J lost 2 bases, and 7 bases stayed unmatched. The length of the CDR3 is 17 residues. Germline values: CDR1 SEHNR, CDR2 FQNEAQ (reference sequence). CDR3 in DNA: TGTGCCAGCAGCTTAGCCCTTGGCGGGGGGAACACAGATACGCAGTATTTT. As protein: CASSLALGGGNTDTQYF.

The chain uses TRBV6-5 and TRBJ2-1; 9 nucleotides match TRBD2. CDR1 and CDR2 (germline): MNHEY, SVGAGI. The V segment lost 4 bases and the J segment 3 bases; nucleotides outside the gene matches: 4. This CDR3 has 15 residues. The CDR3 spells CASSSRGGFYNEQFF. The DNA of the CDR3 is TGTGCCAGCAGTTCGCGGGGGGGCTTCTACAATGAGCAGTTCTTC.

The CDR3 region is CSASPPGFEDTQYF. In DNA form, the CDR3 reads TGCAGTGCTAGTCCCCCAGGGTTCGAAGATACGCAGTATTTT. The chain uses TRBV20-1 and TRBJ2-3, with D perhaps TRBD1 (5 bases). Germline V lookup: CDR1 DFQATT, CDR2 SNEGSKA (reference sequence). The V and J ends lost 3 bases and 5 bases respectively, with 15 bases between them. The length of the CDR3 is 14 residues.

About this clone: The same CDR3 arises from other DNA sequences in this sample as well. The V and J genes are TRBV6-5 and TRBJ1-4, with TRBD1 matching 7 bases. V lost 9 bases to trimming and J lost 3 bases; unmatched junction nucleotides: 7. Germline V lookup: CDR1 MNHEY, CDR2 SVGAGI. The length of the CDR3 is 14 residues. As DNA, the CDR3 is TGTGCCAGTAGTCCCGGGACAGCTAATGAAAAACTGTTTTTT. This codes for CASSPGTANEKLFF.

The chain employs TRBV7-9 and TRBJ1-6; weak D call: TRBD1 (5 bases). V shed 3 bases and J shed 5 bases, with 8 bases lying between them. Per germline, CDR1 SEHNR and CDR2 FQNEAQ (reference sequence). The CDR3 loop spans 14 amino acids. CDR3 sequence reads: CASSFRQNNSPLHF. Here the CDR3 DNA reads TGTGCCAGCAGCTTCCGACAGAATAATTCACCCCTCCACTTT.

The CDR3 loop reads CAWSLRPAGGRTQYF. The DNA of the CDR3 is TGTGCCTGGAGTCTCCGGCCAGCGGGGGGGCGGACCCAGTACTTC. This chain connects TRBV30 to TRBJ2-5; 10 bases match TRBD2. The CDR3 runs 15 residues. Germline loops: CDR1 GTSNPN, CDR2 SVGIG (reference sequence). V gave up 2 bases and J gave up 7 bases; unmatched junction bases: 10.

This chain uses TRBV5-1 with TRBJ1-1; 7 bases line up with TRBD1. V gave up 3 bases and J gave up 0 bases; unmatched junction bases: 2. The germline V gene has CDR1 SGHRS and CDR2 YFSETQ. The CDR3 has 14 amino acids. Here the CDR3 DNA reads TGCGCCAGCAGCTCGACAGGGATGAACACTGAAGCTTTCTTT. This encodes CASSSTGMNTEAFF.

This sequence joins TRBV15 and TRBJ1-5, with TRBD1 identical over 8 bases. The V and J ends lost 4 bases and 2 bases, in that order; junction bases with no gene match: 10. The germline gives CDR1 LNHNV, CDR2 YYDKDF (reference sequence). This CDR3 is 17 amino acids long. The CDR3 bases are TGTGCCACCAGCATCTACTCAACGGGACAGGGCAATCAGCCCCAGCATTTT. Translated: CATSIYSTGQGNQPQHF.

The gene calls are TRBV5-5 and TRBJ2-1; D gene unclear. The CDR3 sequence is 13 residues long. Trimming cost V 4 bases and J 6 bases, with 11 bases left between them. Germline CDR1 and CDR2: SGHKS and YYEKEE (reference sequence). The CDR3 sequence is CASSRELPNEQFF. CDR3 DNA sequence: TGTGCCAGCAGCCGAGAACTTCCCAATGAGCAGTTCTTC.

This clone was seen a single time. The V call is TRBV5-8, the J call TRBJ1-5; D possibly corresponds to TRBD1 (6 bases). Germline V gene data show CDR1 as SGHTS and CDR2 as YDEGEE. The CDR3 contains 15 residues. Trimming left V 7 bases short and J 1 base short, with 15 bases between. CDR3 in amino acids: CASAWAGASNQPQHF. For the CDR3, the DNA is TGTGCCAGCGCCTGGGCAGGGGCGAGCAATCAGCCCCAGCATTTT.

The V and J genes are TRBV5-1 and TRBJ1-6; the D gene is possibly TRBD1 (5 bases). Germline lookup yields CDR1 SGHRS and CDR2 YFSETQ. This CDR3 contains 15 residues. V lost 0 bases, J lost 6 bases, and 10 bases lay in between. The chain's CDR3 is CASSLGQGSNSPLHF. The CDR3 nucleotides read TGCGCCAGCAGCTTGGGGCAGGGAAGTAATTCACCCCTCCACTTT.

The chain's CDR3 is CASRPQGGGNQPQHF. CDR3 nucleotide sequence: TGTGCCAGCAGGCCACAGGGAGGGGGCAATCAGCCCCAGCATTTT. V gene TRBV2 combines with J gene TRBJ1-5, with a weak D call TRBD1 (6 bases). In germline, CDR1 is SNHLY, CDR2 FYNNEI. Trimming shortened V by 6 bases and J by 2 bases, and 14 bases separated the two germline ends. The CDR3 length is 15 residues.

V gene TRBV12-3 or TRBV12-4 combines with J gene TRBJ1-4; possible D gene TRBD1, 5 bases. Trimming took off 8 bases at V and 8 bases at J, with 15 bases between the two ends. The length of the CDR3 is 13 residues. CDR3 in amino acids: CASGGHLGEKLFF. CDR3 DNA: TGTGCCAGCGGCGGACACCTGGGCGAAAAACTGTTTTTT.

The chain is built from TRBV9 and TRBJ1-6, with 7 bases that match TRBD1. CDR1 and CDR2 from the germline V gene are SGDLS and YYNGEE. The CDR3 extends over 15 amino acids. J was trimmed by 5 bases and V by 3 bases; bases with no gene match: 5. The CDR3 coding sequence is TGTGCCAGCAGCGCGCGGGACAGAAATAATTCACCCCTCCACTTT. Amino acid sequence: CASSARDRNNSPLHF.

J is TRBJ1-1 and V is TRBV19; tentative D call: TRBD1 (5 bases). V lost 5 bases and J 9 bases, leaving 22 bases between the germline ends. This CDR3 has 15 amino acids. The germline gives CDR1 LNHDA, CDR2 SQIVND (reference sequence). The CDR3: CASSPPVSRQPQAFF. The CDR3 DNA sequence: TGTGCCAGTAGTCCACCAGTCTCGAGACAGCCTCAAGCTTTCTTT. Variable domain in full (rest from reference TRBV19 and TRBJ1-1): DGGITQSPKYLFRKEGQNVTLSCEQNLNHDAMYWYRQDPGQGLRLIYYSQIVNDFQKGDIAEGYSVSREKKESFPLTVTSAQKNPTAFYLCASSPPVSRQPQAFFGQGTRLTVV.

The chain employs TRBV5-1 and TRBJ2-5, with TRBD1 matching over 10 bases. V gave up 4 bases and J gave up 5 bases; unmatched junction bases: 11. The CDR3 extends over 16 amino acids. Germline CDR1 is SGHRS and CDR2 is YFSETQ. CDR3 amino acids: CASSGGTGDTLETQYF. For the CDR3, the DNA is TGCGCCAGCAGCGGAGGGACAGGGGATACCCTTGAGACCCAGTACTTC. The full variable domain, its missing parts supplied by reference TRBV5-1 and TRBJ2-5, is KAGVTQTPRYLIKTRGQQVTLSCSPISGHRSVSWYQQTPGQGLQFLFEYFSETQRNKGNFPGRFSGRQFSNSRSEMNVSTLELGDSALYLCASSGGTGDTLETQYFGPGTRLLVL.

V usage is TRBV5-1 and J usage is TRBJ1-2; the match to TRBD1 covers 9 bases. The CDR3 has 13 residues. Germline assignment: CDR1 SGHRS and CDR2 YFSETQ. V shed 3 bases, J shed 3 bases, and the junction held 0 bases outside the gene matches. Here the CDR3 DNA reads TGCGCCAGCAGCTGGGACAGGGACTATGGCTACACCTTC. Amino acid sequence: CASSWDRDYGYTF.

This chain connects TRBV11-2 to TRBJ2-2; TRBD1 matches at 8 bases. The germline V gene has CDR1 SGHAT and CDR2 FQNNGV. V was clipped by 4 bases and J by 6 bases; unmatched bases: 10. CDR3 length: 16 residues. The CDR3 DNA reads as TGTGCCAGCAGCTCCGGTCGGGCAGGGGGCCCCGGGGAGCTGTTTTTT. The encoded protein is CASSSGRAGGPGELFF.

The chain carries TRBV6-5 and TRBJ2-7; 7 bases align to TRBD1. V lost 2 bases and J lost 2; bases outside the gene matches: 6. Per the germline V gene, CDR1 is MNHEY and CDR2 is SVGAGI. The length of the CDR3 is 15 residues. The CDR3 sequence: CASSYTGAGTYEQYF. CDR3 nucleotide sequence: TGTGCCAGCAGTTACACAGGGGCAGGGACCTACGAGCAGTACTTC.

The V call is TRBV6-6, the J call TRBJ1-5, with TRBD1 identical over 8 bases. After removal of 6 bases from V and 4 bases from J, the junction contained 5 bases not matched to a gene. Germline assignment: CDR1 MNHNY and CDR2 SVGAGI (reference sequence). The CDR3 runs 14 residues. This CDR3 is CASSRDRINQPQHF. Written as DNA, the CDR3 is TGTGCCAGCAGCCGGGACAGGATTAATCAGCCCCAGCATTTT.